The 5 T cell receptor beta chains presented below share a single source sample, sequenced in a study of identical twins. MiXCR, run by TCRdb on the 5' RACE reads, gives a single entry per CDR3 protein. The sample lists 1.5 million or so distinct CDR3 sequences; less than 40% were seen once. Input material: cord blood. These receptors originate from a newborn girl in good health.

This clonotype occurred once. Germline and junction disagree at one end, which may indicate a read error. The genes are TRBV5-1 and TRBJ1-1; no clear D. The germline CDR1 and CDR2 sequences are SGHRS and YFSETQ. The CDR3 extends over 14 amino acids. The chain's CDR3 is CASSLEAENTEAFF. The CDR3 DNA follows: TGCGCCAGTAGCTTGGAGGCAGAGAACACTGAAGCTTTCTTT.

CDR3 bases: TGTGCCAGCAGCTCTCAGACAGGGGAGGAAAAACTGTTTTTT. Translating gives CASSSQTGEEKLFF. The V gene is TRBV7-9, the J gene TRBJ1-4; 8 bases map to TRBD1. Germline CDR1 and CDR2: SEHNR and FQNEAQ (reference sequence). This CDR3 comprises 14 residues. The trim removed 4 bases at V and 8 bases at J, leaving 6 bases unmatched.

The chain recombines TRBV6-6 with TRBJ2-7; no definite D call. The V end lost 2 bases, the J end lost 6 bases, and 8 bases lay between the germline ends. The CDR3 runs to 12 residues. Per the germline V gene, CDR1 is MNHNY and CDR2 is SVGAGI (reference sequence). Here the CDR3 reads CASSYVTSEQYF. The CDR3 region has the DNA TGTGCCAGCAGTTACGTGACATCCGAGCAGTACTTC.

The table lists this clonotype with a few counts. The rearrangement joins TRBV20-1 to TRBJ2-7; 7 nucleotides line up with TRBD2. This CDR3 has 12 residues. The germline V gene has CDR1 DFQATT and CDR2 SNEGSKA (reference sequence). V lost 1 base, J lost 6 bases, and 3 bases stayed unmatched. CDR3 DNA: TGCAGTGCTAGAGGTTCTAGCGGCGAGCAGTACTTC. Residues: CSARGSSGEQYF.

This clonotype was recorded at least ten times. Here the CDR3 reads CASSLGLAGGLSYNEQFF. CDR3 in DNA: TGTGCCAGCAGCTTAGGACTAGCGGGGGGCCTTTCCTACAATGAGCAGTTCTTC. J is TRBJ2-1 and V is TRBV7-8; 13 bases line up with TRBD2. V dropped 1 base and J dropped 1; count of bases not matched to a gene: 4. From germline, CDR1 is SGHVS and CDR2 FQNEAQ. This CDR3 is built from 18 residues. Combining the CDR3 with reference TRBV7-8 and TRBJ2-1 gives the whole variable domain GAGVSQSPRYKVAKRGQDVALRCDPISGHVSLFWYQQALGQGPEFLTYFQNEAQLDKSGLPSDRFFAERPEGSVSTLKIQRTQQEDSAVYLCASSLGLAGGLSYNEQFFGPGTRLTVL.